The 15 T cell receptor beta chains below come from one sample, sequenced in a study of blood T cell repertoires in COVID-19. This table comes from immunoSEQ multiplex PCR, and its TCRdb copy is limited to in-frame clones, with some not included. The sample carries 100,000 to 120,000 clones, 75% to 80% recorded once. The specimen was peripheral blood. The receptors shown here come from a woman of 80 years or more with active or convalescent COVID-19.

The CDR3 is CASSLNRDTVYEQYF. The CDR3 DNA is TGTGCCAGCAGCTTAAACCGGGACACAGTCTACGAGCAGTACTTC. V gene TRBV11-2 combines with J gene TRBJ2-7; tentative D call: TRBD1 (6 bases). V lost 2 bases and J lost 3, with 14 bases in between. This CDR3 has 15 amino acids. CDR1 is SGHAT, CDR2 FQNNGV, per germline.

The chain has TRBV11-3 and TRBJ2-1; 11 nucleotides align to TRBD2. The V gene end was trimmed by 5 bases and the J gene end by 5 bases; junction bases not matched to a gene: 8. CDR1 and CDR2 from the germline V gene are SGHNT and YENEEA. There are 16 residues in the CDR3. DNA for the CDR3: TGTGCCAGCAGCCTCATGGGGACTAGCGGCCACAATGAGCAGTTCTTC. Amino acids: CASSLMGTSGHNEQFF.

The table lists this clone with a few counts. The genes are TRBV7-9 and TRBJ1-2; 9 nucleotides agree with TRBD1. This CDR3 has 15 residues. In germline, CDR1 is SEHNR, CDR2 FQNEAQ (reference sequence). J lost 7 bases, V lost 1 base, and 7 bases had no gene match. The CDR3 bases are TGTGCCAGCAGCTTAGTGGGACAGGGAATGGTTGGCTACACCTTC. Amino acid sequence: CASSLVGQGMVGYTF.

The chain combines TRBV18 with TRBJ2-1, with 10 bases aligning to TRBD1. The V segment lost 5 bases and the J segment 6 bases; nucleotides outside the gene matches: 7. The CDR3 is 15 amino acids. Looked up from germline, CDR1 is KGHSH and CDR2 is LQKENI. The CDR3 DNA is TGTGCCAGCTCATTCCCGGGACAGGGGACCAATGAGCAGTTCTTC. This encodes CASSFPGQGTNEQFF.

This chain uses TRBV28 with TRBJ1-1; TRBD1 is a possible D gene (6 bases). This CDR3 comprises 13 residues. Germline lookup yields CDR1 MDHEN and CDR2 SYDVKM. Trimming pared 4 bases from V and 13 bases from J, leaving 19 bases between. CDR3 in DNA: TGTGCCAGCAGTTCTCCCGGGACACTTGGCGGTTTCTTT. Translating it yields CASSSPGTLGGFF.

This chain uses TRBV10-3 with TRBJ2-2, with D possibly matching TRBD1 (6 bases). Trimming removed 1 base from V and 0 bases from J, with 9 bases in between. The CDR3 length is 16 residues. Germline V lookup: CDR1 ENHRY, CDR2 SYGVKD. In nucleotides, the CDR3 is TGTGCCATCAGTGAGTGGACAGCCACGAACACCGGGGAGCTGTTTTTT. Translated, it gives CAISEWTATNTGELFF.

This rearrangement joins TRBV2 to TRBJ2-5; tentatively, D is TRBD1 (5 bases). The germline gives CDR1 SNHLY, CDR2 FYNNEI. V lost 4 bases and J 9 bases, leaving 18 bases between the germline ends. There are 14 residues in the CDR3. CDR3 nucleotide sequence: TGTGCCAGCAGTGGTATTGTCTACAAAGGGGCCCAGTACTTC. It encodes CASSGIVYKGAQYF.

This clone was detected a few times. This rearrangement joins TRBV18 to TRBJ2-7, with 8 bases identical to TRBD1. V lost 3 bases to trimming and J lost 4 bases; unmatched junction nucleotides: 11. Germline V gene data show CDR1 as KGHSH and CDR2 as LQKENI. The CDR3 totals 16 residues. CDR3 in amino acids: CASSPAWTGTGYEQYF. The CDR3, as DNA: TGTGCCAGCTCACCCGCCTGGACAGGGACCGGATACGAGCAGTACTTC.

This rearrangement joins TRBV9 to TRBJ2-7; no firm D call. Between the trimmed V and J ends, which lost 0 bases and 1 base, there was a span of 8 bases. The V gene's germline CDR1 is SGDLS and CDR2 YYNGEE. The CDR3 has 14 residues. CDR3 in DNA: TGTGCCAGCAGCGTAGCTACTACGTCCTACGAGCAGTACTTC. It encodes CASSVATTSYEQYF.

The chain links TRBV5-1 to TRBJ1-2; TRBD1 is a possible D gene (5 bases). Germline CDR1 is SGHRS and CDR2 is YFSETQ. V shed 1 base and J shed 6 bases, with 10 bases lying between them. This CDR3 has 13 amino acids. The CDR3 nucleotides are TGCGCCAGCAGCTTGTGGGGGGGAGATGGCTACACCTTC. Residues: CASSLWGGDGYTF.

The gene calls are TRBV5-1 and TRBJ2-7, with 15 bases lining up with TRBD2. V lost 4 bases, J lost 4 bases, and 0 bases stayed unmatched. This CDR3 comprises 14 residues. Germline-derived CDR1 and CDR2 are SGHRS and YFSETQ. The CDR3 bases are TGCGCCAGCAGCGGGACTAGCGGGAGGTACGAGCAGTACTTC. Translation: CASSGTSGRYEQYF.

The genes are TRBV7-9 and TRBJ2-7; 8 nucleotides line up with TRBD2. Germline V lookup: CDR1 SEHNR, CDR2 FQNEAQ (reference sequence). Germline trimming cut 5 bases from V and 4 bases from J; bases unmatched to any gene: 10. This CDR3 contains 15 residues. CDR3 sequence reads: CASSLGGEVLYEQYF. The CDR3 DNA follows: TGTGCCAGCAGCCTCGGGGGGGAGGTCCTATACGAGCAGTACTTC.

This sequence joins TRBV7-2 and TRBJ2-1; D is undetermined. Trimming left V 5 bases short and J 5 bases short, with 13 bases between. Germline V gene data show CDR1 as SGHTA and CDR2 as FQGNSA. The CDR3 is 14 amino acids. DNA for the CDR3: TGTGCCAGCAGCGTCCGTCTTGGCCACAATGAGCAGTTCTTC. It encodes CASSVRLGHNEQFF.

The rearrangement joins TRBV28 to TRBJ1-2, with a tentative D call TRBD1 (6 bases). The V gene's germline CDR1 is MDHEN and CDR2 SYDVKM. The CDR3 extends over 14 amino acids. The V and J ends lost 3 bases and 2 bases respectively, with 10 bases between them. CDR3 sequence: CASSLAGDNYGYTF. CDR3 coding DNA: TGTGCCAGCAGTTTGGCAGGGGACAACTATGGCTACACCTTC.

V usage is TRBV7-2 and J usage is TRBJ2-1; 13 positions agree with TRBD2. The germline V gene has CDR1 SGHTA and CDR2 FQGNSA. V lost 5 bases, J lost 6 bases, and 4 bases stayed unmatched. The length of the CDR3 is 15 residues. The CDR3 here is CASSGTSGMFNEQFF. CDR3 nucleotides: TGTGCCAGCAGCGGGACTAGCGGGATGTTCAATGAGCAGTTCTTC. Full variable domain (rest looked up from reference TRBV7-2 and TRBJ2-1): GAGVSQSPSNKVTEKGKDVELRCDPISGHTALYWYRQSLGQGLEFLIYFQGNSAPDKSGLPSDRFSAERTGGSVSTLTIQRTQQEDSAVYLCASSGTSGMFNEQFFGPGTRLTVL.